This TCR beta chain was identified in a study of blood T cell repertoires in COVID-19. On the study more broadly: In each case, the material was cDNA or gDNA derived from T cells, B-cell-depleted T cells, or PBMCs.

In the original analysis: The assay estimated nucleated cells by amplifying reference gene primers. Only in-frame clones appear in the TCRdb table, and some are missing; sequencing was by immunoSEQ multiplex PCR. Clonal size and the V and J genes are those of that table, whereas D and trimming came from the DNA. The table lists approximately 160,000 clones, 90% to 95% of them singletons. The CDR3 is made up of 16 amino acids. Germline V lookup: CDR1 MGHRA, CDR2 YSYEKL. V gave up 3 bases and J gave up 2 bases; unmatched junction bases: 6. The specimen was peripheral blood. The chain links TRBV4-1 to TRBJ2-3; the match to TRBD2 covers 9 bases. This TCR was sampled from a man over 45 with acute or convalescent COVID-19. The CDR3 DNA reads as TGCGCCAGCAGCCATTTTTTAGCGGGAGTCACAGATACGCAGTATTTT. Its protein is CASSHFLAGVTDTQYF.